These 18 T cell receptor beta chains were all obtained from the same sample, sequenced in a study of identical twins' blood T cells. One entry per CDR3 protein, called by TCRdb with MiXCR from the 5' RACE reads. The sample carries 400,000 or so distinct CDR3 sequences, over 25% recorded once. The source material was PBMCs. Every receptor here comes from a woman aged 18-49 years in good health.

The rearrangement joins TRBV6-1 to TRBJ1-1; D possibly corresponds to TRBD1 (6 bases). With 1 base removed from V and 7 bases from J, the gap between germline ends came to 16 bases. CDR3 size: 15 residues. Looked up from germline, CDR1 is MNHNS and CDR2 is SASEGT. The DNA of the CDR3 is TGTGCCAGCAGTGAAGTCGGCAGGGGATATGGTGAAGCTTTCTTT. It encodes CASSEVGRGYGEAFF.

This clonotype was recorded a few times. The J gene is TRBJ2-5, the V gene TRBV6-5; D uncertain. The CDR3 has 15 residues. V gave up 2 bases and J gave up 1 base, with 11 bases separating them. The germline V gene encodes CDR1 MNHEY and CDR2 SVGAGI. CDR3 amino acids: CASSYQRSTQETQYF. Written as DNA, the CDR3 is TGTGCCAGCAGTTACCAAAGGTCGACCCAAGAGACCCAGTACTTC.

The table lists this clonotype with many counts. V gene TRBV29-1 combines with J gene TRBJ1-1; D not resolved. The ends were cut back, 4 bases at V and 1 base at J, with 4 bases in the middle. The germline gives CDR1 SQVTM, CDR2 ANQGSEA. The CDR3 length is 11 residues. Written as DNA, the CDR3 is TGCAGCGTTGGACGGAACACTGAAGCTTTCTTT. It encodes CSVGRNTEAFF.

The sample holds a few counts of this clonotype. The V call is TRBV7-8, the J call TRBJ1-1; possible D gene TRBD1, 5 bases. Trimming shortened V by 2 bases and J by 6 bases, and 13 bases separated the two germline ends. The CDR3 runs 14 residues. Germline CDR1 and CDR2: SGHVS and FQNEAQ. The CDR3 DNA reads TGTGCCAGCAGCTTAAGGGACCCGTGGGCTGAAGCTTTCTTT. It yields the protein CASSLRDPWAEAFF.

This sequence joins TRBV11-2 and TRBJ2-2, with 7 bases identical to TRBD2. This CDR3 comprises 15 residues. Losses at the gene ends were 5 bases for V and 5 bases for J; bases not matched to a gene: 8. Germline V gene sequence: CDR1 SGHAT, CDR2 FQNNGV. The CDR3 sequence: CASSRRSSGTGELFF. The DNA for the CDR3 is TGTGCCAGCAGCCGTCGATCTAGCGGAACCGGGGAGCTGTTTTTT.

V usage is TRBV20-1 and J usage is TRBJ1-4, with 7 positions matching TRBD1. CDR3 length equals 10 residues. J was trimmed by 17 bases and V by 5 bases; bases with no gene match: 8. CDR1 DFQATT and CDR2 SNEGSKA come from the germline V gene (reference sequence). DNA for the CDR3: TGCAGTGCTTCTCCGGGACAGACCTTTTTT. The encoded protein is CSASPGQTFF.

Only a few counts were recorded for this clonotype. CDR3 sequence: CASSLVAASQYF. The CDR3 DNA is TGTGCCAGCAGCTTAGTAGCAGCTTCCCAGTACTTC. The chain recombines TRBV7-2 with TRBJ2-5; unclear D gene. The CDR3 consists of 12 residues. Trimming removed 1 base at V and 9 bases at J, with 9 bases between. Looked up from germline, CDR1 is SGHTA and CDR2 is FQGNSA.

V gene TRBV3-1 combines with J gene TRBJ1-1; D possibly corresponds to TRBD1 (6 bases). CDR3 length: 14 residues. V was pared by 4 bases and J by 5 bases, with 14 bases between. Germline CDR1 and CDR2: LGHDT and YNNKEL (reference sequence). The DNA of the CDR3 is TGTGCCAGCAGCCGACTAGGGGGGGAGACTGAAGCTTTCTTT. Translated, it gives CASSRLGGETEAFF.

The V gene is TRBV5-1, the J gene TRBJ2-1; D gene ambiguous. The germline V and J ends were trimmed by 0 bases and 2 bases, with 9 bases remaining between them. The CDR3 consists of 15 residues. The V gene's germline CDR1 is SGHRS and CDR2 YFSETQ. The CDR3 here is CASSLARAPYNEQFF. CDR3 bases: TGCGCCAGCAGCTTGGCGCGAGCGCCCTACAATGAGCAGTTCTTC.

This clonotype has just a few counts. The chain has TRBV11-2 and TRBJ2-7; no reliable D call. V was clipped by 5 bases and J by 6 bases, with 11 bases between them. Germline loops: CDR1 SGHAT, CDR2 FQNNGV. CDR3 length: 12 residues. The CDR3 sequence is CASSQPLPEQYF. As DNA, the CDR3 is TGTGCCAGCAGCCAGCCTCTACCCGAGCAGTACTTC.

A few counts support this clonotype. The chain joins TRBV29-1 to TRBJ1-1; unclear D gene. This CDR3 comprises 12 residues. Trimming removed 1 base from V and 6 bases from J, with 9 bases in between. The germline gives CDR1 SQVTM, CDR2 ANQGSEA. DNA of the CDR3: TGCAGCGTTGAAGGCGGACTATCTGAAGCTTTCTTT. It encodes CSVEGGLSEAFF.

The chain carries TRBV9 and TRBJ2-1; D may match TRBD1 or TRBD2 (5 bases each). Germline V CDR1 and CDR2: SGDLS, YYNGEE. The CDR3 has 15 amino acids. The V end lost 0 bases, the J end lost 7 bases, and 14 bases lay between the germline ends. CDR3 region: CASSVDGASYNEQFF. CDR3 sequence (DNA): TGTGCCAGCAGCGTAGACGGGGCGAGCTATAATGAGCAGTTCTTC. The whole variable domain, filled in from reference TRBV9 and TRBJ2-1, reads DSGVTQTPKHLITATGQRVTLRCSPRSGDLSVYWYQQSLDQGLQFLIQYYNGEERAKGNILERFSAQQFPDLHSELNLSSLELGDSALYFCASSVDGASYNEQFFGPGTRLTVL.

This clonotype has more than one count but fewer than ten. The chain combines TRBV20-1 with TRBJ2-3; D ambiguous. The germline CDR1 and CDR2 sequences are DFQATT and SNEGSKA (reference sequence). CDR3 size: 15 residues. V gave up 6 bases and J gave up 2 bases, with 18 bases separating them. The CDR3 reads CSALPLTYITDTQYF. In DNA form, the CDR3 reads TGCAGTGCCCTCCCGCTAACCTATATCACAGATACGCAGTATTTT.

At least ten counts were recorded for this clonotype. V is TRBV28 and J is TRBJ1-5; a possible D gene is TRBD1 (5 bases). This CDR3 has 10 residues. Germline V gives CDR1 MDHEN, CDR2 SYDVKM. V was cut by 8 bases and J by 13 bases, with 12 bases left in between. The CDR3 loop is CASGRQRQHF. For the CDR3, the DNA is TGTGCCAGCGGGCGACAGAGACAGCATTTT.

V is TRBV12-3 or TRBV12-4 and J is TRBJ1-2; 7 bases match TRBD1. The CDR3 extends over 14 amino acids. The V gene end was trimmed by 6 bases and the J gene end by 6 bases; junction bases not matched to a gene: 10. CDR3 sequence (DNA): TGTGCCAGCAGGGCCACCGGGACAGAGGATGGCTACACCTTC. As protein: CASRATGTEDGYTF.

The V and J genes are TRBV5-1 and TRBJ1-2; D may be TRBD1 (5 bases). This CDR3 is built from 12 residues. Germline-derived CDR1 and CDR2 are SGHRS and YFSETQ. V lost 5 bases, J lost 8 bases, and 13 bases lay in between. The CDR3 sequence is CASRQDTPGYTF. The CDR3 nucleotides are TGCGCCAGCAGACAGGACACTCCCGGCTACACCTTC.

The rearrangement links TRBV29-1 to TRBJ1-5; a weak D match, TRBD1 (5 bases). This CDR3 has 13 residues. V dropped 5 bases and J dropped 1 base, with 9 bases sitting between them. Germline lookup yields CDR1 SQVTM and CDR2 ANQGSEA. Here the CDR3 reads CSVSRDSNQPQHF. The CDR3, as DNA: TGCAGCGTTAGCCGGGACAGCAATCAGCCCCAGCATTTT.

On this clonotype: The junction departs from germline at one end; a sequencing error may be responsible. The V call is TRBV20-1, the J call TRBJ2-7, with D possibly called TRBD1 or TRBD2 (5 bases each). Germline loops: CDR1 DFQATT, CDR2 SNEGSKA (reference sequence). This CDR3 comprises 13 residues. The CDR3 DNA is TGCAGTGATAGAGGGGACGGATACTACGAGCAGTACTTC. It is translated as CSDRGDGYYEQYF.